These 25 T cell receptor beta chains came from one sample sequenced in a study of tumor-infiltrating lymphocytes in localized non-small cell lung cancer. Sequenced by immunoSEQ multiplex PCR; TCRdb stores in-frame clones only, minus some. The sample records some 15,000 clones, roughly 72% being singletons. Sequencing used lung tumor tissue. The receptors come from a human donor with non-small cell lung cancer.

The chain is built from TRBV11-2 and TRBJ2-7; D gene ambiguous. V was cut by 1 base and J by 0 bases, with 7 bases left in between. The germline V gene encodes CDR1 SGHAT and CDR2 FQNNGV. The CDR3 loop spans 14 amino acids. The CDR3 DNA reads TGTGCCAGCAGCTTAGTTCAGAGCTCCTACGAGCAGTACTTC. This sequence encodes CASSLVQSSYEQYF.

By share, this clone counts as medium-sized. The J gene is TRBJ1-5, the V gene TRBV7-8; D remains unclear. V shed 5 bases and J shed 4 bases, with 12 bases lying between them. CDR1 is SGHVS, CDR2 FQNEAQ, per germline. This CDR3 comprises 14 residues. The CDR3 DNA reads as TGTGCCAGCAGCGTAATCGGGGTTAATCAGCCCCAGCATTTT. Its protein is CASSVIGVNQPQHF. Supplemented by reference TRBV7-8 and TRBJ1-5, the full variable domain reads GAGVSQSPRYKVAKRGQDVALRCDPISGHVSLFWYQQALGQGPEFLTYFQNEAQLDKSGLPSDRFFAERPEGSVSTLKIQRTQQEDSAVYLCASSVIGVNQPQHFGDGTRLSIL.

The chain has TRBV6-5 and TRBJ1-2; TRBD1 matches 7 bases. The CDR3 length is 16 residues. After removal of 0 bases from V and 8 bases from J, the junction contained 12 bases not matched to a gene. Germline lookup yields CDR1 MNHEY and CDR2 SVGAGI. In DNA, the CDR3 is TGTGCCAGCAGTTACTCGATTACGGGACAGCTAGGAGGCTACACCTTC. Translated: CASSYSITGQLGGYTF.

The rearrangement links TRBV19 to TRBJ2-3, with 7 bases that match TRBD2. With V trimmed by 5 bases and J by 5 bases, 13 bases remained unmatched. Germline V gene lookup returns CDR1 LNHDA and CDR2 SQIVND (reference sequence). The CDR3 is 16 amino acids. The CDR3 region has the DNA TGTGCCAGTAGTGTACGGTCTGCGGGAGAGGAAGATACGCAGTATTTT. It is translated as CASSVRSAGEEDTQYF.

This clone was counted a few times. The chain is built from TRBV30 and TRBJ2-6, with 8 bases identical to TRBD1. This CDR3 contains 17 residues. Germline values: CDR1 GTSNPN, CDR2 SVGIG (reference sequence). The trim removed 1 base at V and 4 bases at J, leaving 9 bases unmatched. The chain's CDR3 is CAWSESGQGKGANVLTF. In DNA form, the CDR3 reads TGTGCCTGGAGTGAGAGCGGACAGGGCAAAGGGGCCAACGTCCTGACTTTC.

The V call is TRBV6-5, the J call TRBJ2-7; 8 bases map to TRBD2. Germline V lookup: CDR1 MNHEY, CDR2 SVGAGI. V dropped 6 bases and J dropped 7; count of bases not matched to a gene: 11. The CDR3 has 14 residues. The CDR3 nucleotides read TGTGCCAGCAGCCTCGGACTAGCTGTGGTGGAGCAGTACTTC. This gives the protein CASSLGLAVVEQYF.

The V gene is TRBV18, the J gene TRBJ2-5; no firm D call. CDR3 length: 11 residues. Trimming left V 4 bases short and J 5 bases short, with 5 bases between. Germline V lookup: CDR1 KGHSH, CDR2 LQKENI. The CDR3 region has the DNA TGTGCCAGCTCACGCCGGGAGACCCAGTACTTC. This sequence encodes CASSRRETQYF. Full variable domain (outside the CDR3, taken from reference TRBV18 and TRBJ2-5): NAGVMQNPRHLVRRRGQEARLRCSPMKGHSHVYWYRQLPEEGLKFMVYLQKENIIDESGMPKERFSAEFPKEGPSILRIQQVVRGDSAAYFCASSRRETQYFGPGTRLLVL.

The V gene is TRBV5-1, the J gene TRBJ2-3; tentatively, D is TRBD2 (5 bases). The CDR3 spans 15 residues. Trimming stripped 1 base from V and 2 bases from J, with 11 bases between. CDR1 and CDR2 from the germline V gene are SGHRS and YFSETQ. The CDR3 DNA sequence: TGCGCCAGCAGCTTGACGGGGTCGGTCACAGATACGCAGTATTTT. Translating it yields CASSLTGSVTDTQYF.

J is TRBJ2-1 and V is TRBV5-6; D perhaps matches TRBD2 (6 bases). Germline CDR1 and CDR2: SGHDT and YYEEEE. This CDR3 is 11 amino acids long. V lost 6 bases to trimming and J lost 9 bases, with 10 bases between them. The CDR3, as DNA: TGTGCCAGCACCCTGGAGGGTGAGCAGTTCTTC. Protein: CASTLEGEQFF.

This clone was seen a few times. The chain couples TRBV18 to TRBJ1-3; D is uncertain. This CDR3 has 17 residues. CDR1 is KGHSH and CDR2 is LQKENI in the germline V gene. The V end lost 3 bases, the J end lost 0 bases, and 15 bases lay between the germline ends. The CDR3 sequence is CASSPQNSFGSGNTIYF. CDR3 sequence (DNA): TGTGCCAGCTCACCCCAAAACTCCTTCGGCTCTGGAAACACCATATATTTT.

The chain carries TRBV18 and TRBJ1-5; 11 nucleotides agree with TRBD1. Germline V gene data show CDR1 as KGHSH and CDR2 as LQKENI. The V segment lost 3 bases and the J segment 2 bases; nucleotides outside the gene matches: 0. The CDR3 totals 15 residues. This CDR3 is CASSPGQGGNQPQHF. Here the CDR3 DNA reads TGTGCCAGCTCACCGGGACAGGGGGGCAATCAGCCCCAGCATTTT.

The chain is built from TRBV11-2 and TRBJ1-4; D unclear. Germline V gene data show CDR1 as SGHAT and CDR2 as FQNNGV. V was cut by 1 base and J by 0 bases, with 3 bases left in between. CDR3 length equals 14 residues. CDR3 loop: CASSLGATNEKLFF. The CDR3 region has the DNA TGTGCCAGCAGCTTAGGGGCAACTAATGAAAAACTGTTTTTT.

J is TRBJ2-3 and V is TRBV5-1; 8 bases match TRBD1. The germline CDR1 and CDR2 sequences are SGHRS and YFSETQ. V gave up 7 bases and J gave up 5 bases; unmatched junction bases: 9. This CDR3 has 14 amino acids. The CDR3 reads CASSPGGEGDTQYF. The CDR3 nucleotides are TGCGCCAGCTCCCCAGGGGGCGAGGGAGATACGCAGTATTTT.

There are a few counts of this clone. V and J are TRBV18 and TRBJ2-1, with 8 nucleotides matching TRBD1. This CDR3 spans 15 amino acids. Trimming at V came to 0 bases and at J to 3 bases, leaving 1 base not matched to a gene. Germline V gene data show CDR1 as KGHSH and CDR2 as LQKENI. The CDR3 here is CASSPPGTGYNEQFF. In DNA form, the CDR3 reads TGTGCCAGCTCACCACCAGGGACAGGCTACAATGAGCAGTTCTTC. Variable domain in full (rest from reference TRBV18 and TRBJ2-1): NAGVMQNPRHLVRRRGQEARLRCSPMKGHSHVYWYRQLPEEGLKFMVYLQKENIIDESGMPKERFSAEFPKEGPSILRIQQVVRGDSAAYFCASSPPGTGYNEQFFGPGTRLTVL.

This chain joins TRBV7-8 and TRBJ1-1; D is uncertain. Germline-derived CDR1 and CDR2 are SGHVS and FQNEAQ. The CDR3 is made up of 15 amino acids. V was trimmed by 1 base and J by 0 bases, leaving 9 bases between them. DNA of the CDR3: TGTGCCAGCAGCTTAGACAACAACATGAACACTGAAGCTTTCTTT. Amino acids: CASSLDNNMNTEAFF. Full variable domain (missing parts from reference TRBV7-8 and TRBJ1-1): GAGVSQSPRYKVAKRGQDVALRCDPISGHVSLFWYQQALGQGPEFLTYFQNEAQLDKSGLPSDRFFAERPEGSVSTLKIQRTQQEDSAVYLCASSLDNNMNTEAFFGQGTRLTVV.

The chain couples TRBV18 to TRBJ2-1; D gene ambiguous. The V end was cut by 5 bases, the J end by 4 bases, with 15 bases between. The CDR3 contains 15 residues. CDR1 is KGHSH and CDR2 is LQKENI in the germline V gene. The CDR3 is CASSTGERGYNEQFF. In DNA form, the CDR3 reads TGTGCCAGCTCAACGGGTGAGAGAGGTTACAATGAGCAGTTCTTC.

The sample holds a few counts of this clone. The chain carries TRBV4-2 and TRBJ2-1; D not certain. Deletions cut 4 bases from V and 1 base from J, with 2 bases between. Germline assignment: CDR1 LGHNA and CDR2 YNFKEQ. The length of the CDR3 is 12 residues. The CDR3 sequence: CASSRSYNEQFF. In DNA form, the CDR3 reads TGTGCCAGCAGCCGATCCTACAATGAGCAGTTCTTC.

The V gene is TRBV7-8, the J gene TRBJ2-1, with 10 nucleotides matching TRBD2. This CDR3 region has 17 residues. The germline V gene encodes CDR1 SGHVS and CDR2 FQNEAQ. The V gene end was trimmed by 4 bases and the J gene end by 6 bases; junction bases not matched to a gene: 12. The CDR3 region has the DNA TGTGCCAGCAGCTCAAGGGCAGGGACTAGCGCCTTCAATGAGCAGTTCTTC. This gives the protein CASSSRAGTSAFNEQFF.

This chain uses TRBV5-4 with TRBJ2-1, with D perhaps TRBD2 (5 bases). Germline-derived CDR1 and CDR2 are SGHNT and YYREEE (reference sequence). CDR3 length equals 16 residues. V was clipped by 4 bases and J by 2 bases, with 16 bases between them. The CDR3 reads CASSQPGVQAYNEQFF. CDR3 sequence (DNA): TGTGCCAGCAGCCAACCCGGGGTGCAGGCCTACAATGAGCAGTTCTTC. Full variable domain (missing parts from reference TRBV5-4 and TRBJ2-1): ETGVTQSPTHLIKTRGQQVTLRCSSQSGHNTVSWYQQALGQGPQFIFQYYREEENGRGNFPPRFSGLQFPNYSSELNVNALELDDSALYLCASSQPGVQAYNEQFFGPGTRLTVL.

There are a few counts of this clone. The chain uses TRBV11-3 and TRBJ2-7, with 8 bases identical to TRBD1. The J segment lost 2 bases and the V segment lost 1 base, leaving 10 bases of the junction unmatched. The germline V gene encodes CDR1 SGHNT and CDR2 YENEEA. This CDR3 has 17 amino acids. This chain's CDR3 is CASSLGDRLCVTYEQYF. CDR3 sequence (DNA): TGTGCCAGCAGCTTAGGGGACAGGCTTTGTGTCACCTACGAGCAGTACTTC.

The rearrangement joins TRBV28 to TRBJ2-7; perhaps TRBD2 as D (5 bases). The V gene's germline CDR1 is MDHEN and CDR2 SYDVKM. CDR3 length: 12 residues. The V gene lost 7 bases and the J gene lost 5 bases, with 12 bases spanning the gap. The CDR3 region has the DNA TGTGCCAGCACCCAGCGAGGGAACGAGCAGTACTTC. Protein: CASTQRGNEQYF.

The chain carries TRBV2 and TRBJ2-5; possibly TRBD1 for D (6 bases). CDR1 and CDR2 from the germline V gene are SNHLY and FYNNEI. This CDR3 contains 15 residues. The V end was cut by 4 bases, the J end by 2 bases, with 14 bases between. CDR3 bases: TGTGCCAGCAGTGCCCTGGGACATCGACAAGAGACCCAGTACTTC. Translation: CASSALGHRQETQYF. The full variable domain, in which reference TRBV2 and TRBJ2-5 provide the parts outside the CDR3, is EPEVTQTPSHQVTQMGQEVILRCVPISNHLYFYWYRQILGQKVEFLVSFYNNEISEKSEIFDDQFSVERPDGSNFTLKIRSTKLEDSAMYFCASSALGHRQETQYFGPGTRLLVL.

This chain joins TRBV30 and TRBJ1-3; D remains unclear. V lost 1 base to trimming and J lost 3 bases, with 7 bases between them. CDR1 is GTSNPN and CDR2 is SVGIG in the germline V gene (reference sequence). This CDR3 spans 13 amino acids. The chain's CDR3 is CAWSGGRGNTIYF. The CDR3 DNA reads as TGTGCCTGGAGTGGTGGACGTGGAAACACCATATATTTT.

The rearrangement joins TRBV7-2 to TRBJ2-3; 7 positions agree with TRBD1. CDR1 is SGHTA, CDR2 FQGNSA, per germline. There are 14 residues in the CDR3. With V trimmed by 2 bases and J by 3 bases, 2 bases remained unmatched. The CDR3, as DNA: TGTGCCAGCAGCTTATACAGGGGAACAGATACGCAGTATTTT. It yields the protein CASSLYRGTDTQYF. The full variable domain, completed using reference TRBV7-2 and TRBJ2-3, is GAGVSQSPSNKVTEKGKDVELRCDPISGHTALYWYRQSLGQGLEFLIYFQGNSAPDKSGLPSDRFSAERTGGSVSTLTIQRTQQEDSAVYLCASSLYRGTDTQYFGPGTRLTVL.

V gene TRBV11-2 combines with J gene TRBJ2-7; D possibly corresponds to TRBD1 (5 bases). This CDR3 contains 12 residues. The V end lost 1 base, the J end lost 6 bases, and 7 bases lay between the germline ends. Germline V gene sequence: CDR1 SGHAT, CDR2 FQNNGV. CDR3 DNA sequence: TGTGCCAGCAGCTTAGGGGGCCCCGAGCAGTACTTC. It encodes CASSLGGPEQYF.